This is a list of T cell receptor beta chains from one sample in a study of T cells in localized non-small cell lung cancer. Using immunoSEQ multiplex PCR, the repertoire was profiled, and TCRdb retains in-frame clones only, with some absent. The table shows approximately 29,000 clones, with about 80% occurring only once. The sample here was peripheral blood, taken before any cancer treatment. These receptors were collected from a male donor older than 55 with stage II squamous cell lung carcinoma. CDR3s include the opening cysteine and the closing phenylalanine or tryptophan. A D gene is named only where the DNA matches it firmly. Some rows mark clone size as missing; the rest say once, few, many or name a class of expanded clone.

CDR3 length	V gene	clone size	D gene	J gene	CDR3 DNA	CDR3 protein
16	TRBV5-1	-	-	TRBJ1-3	TGCGCCAGCAGAGTTACCCCAAGTAACTCTGGAAACACCATATATTTT	CASRVTPSNSGNTIYF
16	TRBV10-1	-	TRBD2	TRBJ2-5	TGCGCCAGCAGTGAGTCGGCTAGCGGAGTACAAGAGACCCAGTACTTC	CASSESASGVQETQYF
13	TRBV6-1	few	-	TRBJ1-1	TGTGCCAGCAGGGCAGGGTTGGGGACTGAAGCTTTCTTT	CASRAGLGTEAFF
12	TRBV15	-	-	TRBJ2-7	TGTGCCACCACGGACGGAACCTACGAGCAGTACTTC	CATTDGTYEQYF
15	TRBV7-2	-	-	TRBJ1-5	TGTGCCAGCAGCTTAGCGGGCAGGTTAGGGCAGCCCCAGCATTTT	CASSLAGRLGQPQHF
14	TRBV11-1	-	-	TRBJ1-1	TGTGCCAGCAGCTCCAGTGCGGGGAACACTGAAGCTTTCTTT	CASSSSAGNTEAFF
17	TRBV2	-	TRBD1	TRBJ2-2	TGTGCCAGCAGGTACCCCACAGGGGGCTCCAACACCGGGGAGCTGTTTTTT	CASRYPTGGSNTGELFF
13	TRBV7-9	few	TRBD1	TRBJ2-7	TGTGCCAGCAGCTTCACGGACAGGATCGAGCAGTACTTC	CASSFTDRIEQYF
14	TRBV9	-	-	TRBJ2-1	TGTGCCAGCAGCCTCAGCAACTTCGACAATGAGCAGTTCTTC	CASSLSNFDNEQFF
16	TRBV11-1	-	-	TRBJ2-1	TGTGCCAGCAGCTTAGTTAGCGGTAAGAAGGGCAATGAGCAGTTCTTC	CASSLVSGKKGNEQFF
14	TRBV19	-	-	TRBJ2-7	TGTGCCAGTAGTATCGGGCTACAGGGTTACGAGCAGTACTTC	CASSIGLQGYEQYF
15	TRBV30	-	TRBD1	TRBJ1-3	TGTGCCTGGAGTCCGCGGACAGGGGCTGGAAACACCATATATTTT	CAWSPRTGAGNTIYF
16	TRBV15	few	-	TRBJ1-3	TGTGCCACCAGCAGAGATCGGACCGGGGTCGGAAACACCATATATTTT	CATSRDRTGVGNTIYF
16	TRBV6-1	-	-	TRBJ1-1	TGTGCCAGCAGTGAAAGTCAGGCGGCCCTGGCCGCTGAAGCTTTCTTT	CASSESQAALAAEAFF
16	TRBV10-3	-	TRBD2	TRBJ2-1	TGTGCCATCAGTGAGTCGAGGGGGCTAGCGGGAGTTGAGCAGTTCTTC	CAISESRGLAGVEQFF
15	TRBV19	few	-	TRBJ2-3	TGTGCCAGTAGTATAGGGGCCGGCCGCACAGATACGCAGTATTTT	CASSIGAGRTDTQYF
16	TRBV19	many	TRBD1	TRBJ2-5	TGTGCCAGTAACCTGGGGGCCCGGACAGGGCAAGAGACCCAGTACTTC	CASNLGARTGQETQYF
11	TRBV27	-	-	TRBJ1-1	TGTGCCAGCAGCTCTAACACTGAAGCTTTCTTT	CASSSNTEAFF
16	TRBV19	-	TRBD2	TRBJ2-1	TGTGCCAGTAGTATCCCCCTAGCGGGAGTGGGCAATGAGCAGTTCTTC	CASSIPLAGVGNEQFF
14	TRBV10-1	-	-	TRBJ1-1	TGCGCCAGCAGTGAGTGGAGTCGGGGGACTGAAGCTTTCTTT	CASSEWSRGTEAFF
11	TRBV27	-	-	TRBJ1-2	TGTGCCAGCAGTGGGGGTCATGGCTACACCTTC	CASSGGHGYTF
12	TRBV11-3	-	-	TRBJ1-1	TGTGCCAGCAGCTTAAGAAACACTGAAGCTTTCTTT	CASSLRNTEAFF
15	TRBV9	-	TRBD1	TRBJ2-7	TGTGCCAGCAGCGCTTGGGACAGGGGGGGCTACGAGCAGTACTTC	CASSAWDRGGYEQYF
16	TRBV13	-	-	TRBJ1-1	TGTGCCAGCAGCTTCCTCGTGGGGGGAGGAAACACTGAAGCTTTCTTT	CASSFLVGGGNTEAFF
14	TRBV11-2	-	-	TRBJ1-5	-	CASSTSLSNQPQHF
13	TRBV19	-	-	TRBJ1-5	TGTGCCAGCCAACAGGGTTTGGGTCAGCCCCAGCATTTT	CASQQGLGQPQHF
19	TRBV15	-	-	TRBJ2-4	TGTGCCACCAGCACAGGACTCCATGGGACCCAACTAGCCAAAAACATTCAGTACTTC	CATSTGLHGTQLAKNIQYF
15	TRBV7-7	-	TRBD2	TRBJ2-1	TGTGCTAGCAGCTTAGGAGCGGGGGGGCGGCATGAGCAGTTCTTC	CASSLGAGGRHEQFF
14	TRBV5-1	-	-	TRBJ2-2	TGCGCCAGCAGCTTCGACCTAACCACCGGGGAGCTGTTTTTT	CASSFDLTTGELFF
15	TRBV11-3	-	-	TRBJ2-1	TGTGCCAGCAGCTCCGGAGGCCATGGTAACAATGAGCAGTTCTTC	CASSSGGHGNNEQFF
14	TRBV5-1	-	-	TRBJ1-1	TGCGCCAGCAGCCCCGGGACGGTGAACACTGAAGCTTTCTTT	CASSPGTVNTEAFF
11	TRBV5-4	-	TRBD1	TRBJ2-7	TGTGCCAGCAGCCGGGACAGGCTACAGTACTTC	CASSRDRLQYF
19	TRBV29-1	-	-	TRBJ2-1	TGCAGCGTTGAAGATTTGGAGGGGGCCTTCTCAAGCTCCTACAATGAGCAGTTCTTC	CSVEDLEGAFSSSYNEQFF
13	TRBV19	-	-	TRBJ1-1	TGTGCCAGTACCCGTGGACAACTTTTTGAAGCTTTCTTT	CASTRGQLFEAFF
13	TRBV7-2	-	-	TRBJ2-3	TGTGCCAGCAGCTCCCTTCGCACAGATACGCAGTATTTT	CASSSLRTDTQYF
13	TRBV10-2	-	TRBD1	TRBJ2-7	TGCGCCAGCGGCAGGGGGCCAATCTACGAGCAGTACTTC	CASGRGPIYEQYF
13	TRBV6-6	-	TRBD2	TRBJ2-7	TGTGCCAGCAGCCCCGGGACTAGCGGCGAGCAGTACTTC	CASSPGTSGEQYF
14	TRBV30	few	-	TRBJ2-2	TGTGCCTGGAAGGGGGGGACTAACACCGGGGAGCTGTTTTTT	CAWKGGTNTGELFF